This T cell receptor beta chain was sequenced for a study of cytomegalovirus exposure and HLA in healthy donors. Germline V CDR1 and CDR2: LNHDA, SQIVND (reference sequence). With 5 bases removed from V and 5 bases from J, the gap between germline ends came to 18 bases. CDR3 size: 15 residues. Only a few counts were recorded for this clone. The PCR was carried out with 60 Vbeta primers and 13 Jbeta primers. Only in-frame clones appear in the TCRdb table, and some are missing; sequencing was by immunoSEQ multiplex PCR. The data hold 180,000 or so clones, with 77% observed a single time. This clonotype originated in a man aged 18 to 29 in good health and CMV-seronegative. The sample was PBMCs. The chain is built from TRBV19 and TRBJ1-1; D perhaps matches TRBD1 (5 bases). The CDR3 sequence: CASSPGAGRGTEAFF. CDR3 sequence (DNA): TGTGCCAGTAGTCCCGGCGCAGGCCGGGGGACTGAAGCTTTCTTT.